This T cell receptor beta chain was found in a study of identical twins. TCRdb re-called the 5' RACE reads through MiXCR, storing one row per CDR3 protein. The sample carries fewer than 250,000 distinct CDR3 sequences, approximately 15% recorded once. Trimming removed 6 bases at V and 7 bases at J, with 4 bases between. The CDR3 is 10 amino acids. The table lists this clonotype with a count of one. In addition, the sample was reused for a study of T cells expressing NK-cell markers. This second study notes: Of CD8+ T cells, about 1.0-8% belonged to dominant NKG2C+ clonotypes in roughly six donors.

Material for sequencing was CD8+ T cells sorted from blood. The receptor's source is a woman aged 18-29 years in good health. The chain recombines TRBV12-3 or TRBV12-4 with TRBJ2-1; unclear D gene. The DNA for the CDR3 is TGTGCCAGCAGGGAGAATGAGCAGTTCTTC. Its translation is CASRENEQFF.